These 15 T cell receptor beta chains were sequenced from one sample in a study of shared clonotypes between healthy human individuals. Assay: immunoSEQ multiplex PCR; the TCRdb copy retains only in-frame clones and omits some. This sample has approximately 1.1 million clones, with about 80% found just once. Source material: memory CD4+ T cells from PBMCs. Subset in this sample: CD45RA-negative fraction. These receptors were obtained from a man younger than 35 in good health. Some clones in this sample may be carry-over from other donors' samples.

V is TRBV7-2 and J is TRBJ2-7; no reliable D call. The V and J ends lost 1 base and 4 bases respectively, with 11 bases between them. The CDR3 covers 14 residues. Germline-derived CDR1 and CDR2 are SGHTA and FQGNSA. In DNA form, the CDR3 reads TGTGCCAGCAGCTTAGAGGTCGGTGGGTACGAGCAGTACTTC. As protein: CASSLEVGGYEQYF.

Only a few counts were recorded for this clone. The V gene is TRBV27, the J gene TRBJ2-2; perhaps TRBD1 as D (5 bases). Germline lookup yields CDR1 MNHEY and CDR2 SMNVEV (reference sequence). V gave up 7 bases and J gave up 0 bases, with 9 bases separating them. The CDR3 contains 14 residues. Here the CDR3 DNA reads TGTGCCAGCACAAGACAGCCGAACACCGGGGAGCTGTTTTTT. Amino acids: CASTRQPNTGELFF.

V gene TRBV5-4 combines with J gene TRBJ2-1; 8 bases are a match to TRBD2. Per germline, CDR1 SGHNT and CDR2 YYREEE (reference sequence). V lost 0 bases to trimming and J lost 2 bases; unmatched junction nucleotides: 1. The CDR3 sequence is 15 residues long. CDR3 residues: CASSLAGLAYNEQFF. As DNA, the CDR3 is TGTGCCAGCAGCTTGGCGGGACTAGCCTACAATGAGCAGTTCTTC.

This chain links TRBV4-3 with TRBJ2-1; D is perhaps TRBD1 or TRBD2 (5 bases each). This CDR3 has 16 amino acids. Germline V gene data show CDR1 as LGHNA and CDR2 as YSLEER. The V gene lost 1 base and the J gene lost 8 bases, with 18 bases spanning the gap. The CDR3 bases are TGCGCCAGCAGCCAAGGAGGGACGGTCCTCGGGTATGAGCAGTTCTTC. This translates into CASSQGGTVLGYEQFF.

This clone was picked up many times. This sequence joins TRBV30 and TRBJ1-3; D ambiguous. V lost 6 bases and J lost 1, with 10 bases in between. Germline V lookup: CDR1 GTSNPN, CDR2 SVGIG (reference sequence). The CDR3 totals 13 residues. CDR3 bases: TGTGCCTGCCACCGCGGTTCTGGAAACACCATATATTTT. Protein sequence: CACHRGSGNTIYF.

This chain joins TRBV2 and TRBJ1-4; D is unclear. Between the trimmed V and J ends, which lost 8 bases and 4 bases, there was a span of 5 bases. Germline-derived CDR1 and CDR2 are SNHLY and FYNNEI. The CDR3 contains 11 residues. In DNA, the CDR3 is TGTGCCAGCGGGGATAATGAAAAACTGTTTTTT. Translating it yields CASGDNEKLFF.

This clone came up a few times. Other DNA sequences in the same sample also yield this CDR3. The CDR3 DNA reads as TGTGCCAGCAGCGGAGACAGGGGCTCCTACAATGAGCAGTTCTTC. Protein product: CASSGDRGSYNEQFF. The chain links TRBV9 to TRBJ2-1; 8 bases agree with TRBD1. V shed 3 bases, J shed 0 bases, and the junction held 2 bases outside the gene matches. Germline V lookup: CDR1 SGDLS, CDR2 YYNGEE. This CDR3 has 15 residues.

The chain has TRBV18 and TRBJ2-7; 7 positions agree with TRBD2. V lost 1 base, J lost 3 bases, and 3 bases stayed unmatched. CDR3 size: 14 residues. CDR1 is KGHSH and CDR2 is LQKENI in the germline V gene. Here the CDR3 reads CASSPRTSVYEQYF. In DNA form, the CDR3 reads TGTGCCAGCTCACCACGTACTAGCGTCTACGAGCAGTACTTC. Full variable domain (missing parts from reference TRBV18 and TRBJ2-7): NAGVMQNPRHLVRRRGQEARLRCSPMKGHSHVYWYRQLPEEGLKFMVYLQKENIIDESGMPKERFSAEFPKEGPSILRIQQVVRGDSAAYFCASSPRTSVYEQYFGPGTRLTVT.

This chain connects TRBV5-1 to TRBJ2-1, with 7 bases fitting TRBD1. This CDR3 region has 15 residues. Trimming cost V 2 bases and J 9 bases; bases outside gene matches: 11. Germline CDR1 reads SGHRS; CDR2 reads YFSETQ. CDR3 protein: CASSFLTGAGAEQFF. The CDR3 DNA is TGCGCCAGCAGCTTCCTTACAGGGGCTGGGGCTGAGCAGTTCTTC. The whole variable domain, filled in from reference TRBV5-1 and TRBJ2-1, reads KAGVTQTPRYLIKTRGQQVTLSCSPISGHRSVSWYQQTPGQGLQFLFEYFSETQRNKGNFPGRFSGRQFSNSRSEMNVSTLELGDSALYLCASSFLTGAGAEQFFGPGTRLTVL.

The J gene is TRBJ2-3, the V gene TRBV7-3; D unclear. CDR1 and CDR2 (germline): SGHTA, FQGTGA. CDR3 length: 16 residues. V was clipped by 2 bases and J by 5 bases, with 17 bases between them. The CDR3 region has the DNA TGTGCCAGCAGCTTAGGTATCTCCTCAGGAGTAGATACGCAGTATTTT. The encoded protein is CASSLGISSGVDTQYF.

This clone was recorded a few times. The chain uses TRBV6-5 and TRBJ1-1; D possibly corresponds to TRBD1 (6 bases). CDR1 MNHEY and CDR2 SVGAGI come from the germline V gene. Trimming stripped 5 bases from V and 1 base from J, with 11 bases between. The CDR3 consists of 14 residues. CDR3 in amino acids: CASSALGGNTEAFF. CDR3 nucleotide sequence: TGTGCCAGCAGTGCTCTAGGGGGGAACACTGAAGCTTTCTTT.

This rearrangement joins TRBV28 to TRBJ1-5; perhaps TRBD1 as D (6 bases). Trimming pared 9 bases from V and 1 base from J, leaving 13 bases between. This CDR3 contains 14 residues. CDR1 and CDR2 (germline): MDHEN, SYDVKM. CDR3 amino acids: CASRQVMSNQPQHF. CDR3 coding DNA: TGTGCCAGTAGACAGGTAATGAGCAATCAGCCCCAGCATTTT.

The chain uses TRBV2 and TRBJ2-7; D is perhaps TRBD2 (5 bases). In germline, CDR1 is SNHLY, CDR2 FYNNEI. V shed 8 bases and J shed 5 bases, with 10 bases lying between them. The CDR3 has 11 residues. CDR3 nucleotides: TGTGCCAGCCAGCGGTGGCACGAGCAGTACTTC. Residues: CASQRWHEQYF.

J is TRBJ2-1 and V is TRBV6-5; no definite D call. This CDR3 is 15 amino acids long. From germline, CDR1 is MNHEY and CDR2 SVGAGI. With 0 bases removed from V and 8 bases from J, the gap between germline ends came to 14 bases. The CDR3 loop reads CASSYSDRSGYEQFF. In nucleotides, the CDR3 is TGTGCCAGCAGTTACTCGGACCGATCTGGCTATGAGCAGTTCTTC.

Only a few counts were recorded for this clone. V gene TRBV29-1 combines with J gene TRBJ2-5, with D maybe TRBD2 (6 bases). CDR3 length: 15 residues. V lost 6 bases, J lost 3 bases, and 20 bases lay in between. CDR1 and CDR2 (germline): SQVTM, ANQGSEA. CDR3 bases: TGCAGCGTAAGACGGCCTGCGGGATTGGAAGAGACCCAGTACTTC. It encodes CSVRRPAGLEETQYF.